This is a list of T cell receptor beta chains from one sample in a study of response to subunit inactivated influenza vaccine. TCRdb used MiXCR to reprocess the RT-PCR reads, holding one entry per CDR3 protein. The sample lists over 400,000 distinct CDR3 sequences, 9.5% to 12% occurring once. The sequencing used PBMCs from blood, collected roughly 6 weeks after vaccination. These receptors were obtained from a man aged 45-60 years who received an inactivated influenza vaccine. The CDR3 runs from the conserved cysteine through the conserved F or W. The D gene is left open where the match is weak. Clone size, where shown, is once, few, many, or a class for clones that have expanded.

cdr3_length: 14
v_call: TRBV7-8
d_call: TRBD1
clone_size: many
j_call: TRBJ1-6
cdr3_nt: TGTGCCAGCAGCGCGGGACAGGGGCGTTCACCCCTCCACTTT
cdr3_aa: CASSAGQGRSPLHF

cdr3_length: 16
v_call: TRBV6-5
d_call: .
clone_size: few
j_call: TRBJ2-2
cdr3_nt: TGTGCCAGCAGTTACTCGGGCAGGGCAGGATCCGGGGAGCTGTTTTTT
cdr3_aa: CASSYSGRAGSGELFF

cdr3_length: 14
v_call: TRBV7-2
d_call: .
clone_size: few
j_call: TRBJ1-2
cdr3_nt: TGTGCCAGCAGCGCTACTCCGGGGAGTGGCGGCTACACCTTC
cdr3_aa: CASSATPGSGGYTF

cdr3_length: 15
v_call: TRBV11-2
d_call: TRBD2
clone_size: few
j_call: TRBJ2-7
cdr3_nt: TGTGCCAGCAGCTTAGAGGGGGGGACTAGCGGTCGAGAGTACTTC
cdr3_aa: CASSLEGGTSGREYF

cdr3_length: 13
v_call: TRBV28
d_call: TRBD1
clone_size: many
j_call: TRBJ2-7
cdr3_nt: TGTGCCAGCAGCCTGGGACAGGAGCTCGAGCAGTACTTC
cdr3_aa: CASSLGQELEQYF

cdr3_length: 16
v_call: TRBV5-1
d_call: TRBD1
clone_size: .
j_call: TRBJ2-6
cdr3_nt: TGCGCCAGCAGCACGGGACAGGGGGTAGGGGCCAACGTCCTGACTTTC
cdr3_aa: CASSTGQGVGANVLTF

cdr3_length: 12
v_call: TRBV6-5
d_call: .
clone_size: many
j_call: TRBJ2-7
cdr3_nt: TGTGCCAGCAGACGGACAGTCTACGAGCAGTACTTC
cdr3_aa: CASRRTVYEQYF

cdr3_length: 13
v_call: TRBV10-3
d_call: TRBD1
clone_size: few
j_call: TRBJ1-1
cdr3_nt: TGTGCCATCAGGGGGACAGTTAACACTGAAGCTTTCTTT
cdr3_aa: CAIRGTVNTEAFF

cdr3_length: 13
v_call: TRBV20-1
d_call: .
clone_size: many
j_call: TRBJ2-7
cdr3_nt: TGCAGTGCTAGAGGGCTAGCGAACTACGAGCAGTACTTC
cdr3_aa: CSARGLANYEQYF

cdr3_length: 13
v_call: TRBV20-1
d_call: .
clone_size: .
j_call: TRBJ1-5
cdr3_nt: TGCAGCACAACCCTGGGGTACAATCAGCCCCAGCATTTT
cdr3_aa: CSTTLGYNQPQHF

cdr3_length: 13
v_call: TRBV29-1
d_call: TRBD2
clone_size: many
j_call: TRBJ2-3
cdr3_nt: TGCAGCTTTCAGCGGGGCAGGGCAGATACGCAGTATTTT
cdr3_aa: CSFQRGRADTQYF

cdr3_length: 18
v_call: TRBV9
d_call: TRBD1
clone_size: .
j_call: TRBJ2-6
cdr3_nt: TGTGCCAGCAGCGTAGGGGACAGGGTATTCTCTGGGGCCAACGTCCTGACTTTC
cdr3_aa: CASSVGDRVFSGANVLTF

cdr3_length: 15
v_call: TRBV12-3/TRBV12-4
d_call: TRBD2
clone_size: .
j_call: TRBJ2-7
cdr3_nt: TGTGCCAGCAGTTTTTGGGGAGGGGAACACGACGAGCAGTACTTC
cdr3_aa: CASSFWGGEHDEQYF

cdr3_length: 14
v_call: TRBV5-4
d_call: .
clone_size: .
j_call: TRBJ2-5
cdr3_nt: TGTGCCAGCAGCTTGGGTCTGGGTCACGAGACCCAGTACTTC
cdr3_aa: CASSLGLGHETQYF

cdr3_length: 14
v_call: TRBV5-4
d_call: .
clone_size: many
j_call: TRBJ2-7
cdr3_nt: TGTGCCAGCAGCCAATCCGGGAATCCCCACGAGCAGTACTTC
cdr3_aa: CASSQSGNPHEQYF

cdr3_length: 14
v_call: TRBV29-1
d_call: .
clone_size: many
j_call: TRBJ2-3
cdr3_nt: TGCAGCGTTATTGGTACCATGCGGACAGATACGCAGTATTTT
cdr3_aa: CSVIGTMRTDTQYF

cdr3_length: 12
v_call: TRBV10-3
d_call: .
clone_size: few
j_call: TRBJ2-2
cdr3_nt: TGTGCCATGCAATCTAGGACCGGGGAGCTGTTTTTT
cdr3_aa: CAMQSRTGELFF

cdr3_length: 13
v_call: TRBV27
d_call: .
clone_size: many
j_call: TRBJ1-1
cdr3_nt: TGTGCCAGCAGTAAACTACAGGTAACTGAAGCTTTCTTT
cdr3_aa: CASSKLQVTEAFF

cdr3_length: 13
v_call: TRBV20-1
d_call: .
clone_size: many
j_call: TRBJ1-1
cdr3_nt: TGCAGTGCTAGAGATTACGCGAACACTGAAGCTTTCTTT
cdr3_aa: CSARDYANTEAFF

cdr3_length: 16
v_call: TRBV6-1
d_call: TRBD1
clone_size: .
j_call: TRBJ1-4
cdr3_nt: TGTGCCAGCAGTGAACGGACAGGGGGGTCTAATGAAAAACTGTTTTTT
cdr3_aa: CASSERTGGSNEKLFF

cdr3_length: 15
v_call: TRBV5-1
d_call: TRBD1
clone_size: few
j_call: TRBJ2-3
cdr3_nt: TGCGCCAGCAGCGGAGGGACAGGGGGCACAGATACGCAGTATTTT
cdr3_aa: CASSGGTGGTDTQYF

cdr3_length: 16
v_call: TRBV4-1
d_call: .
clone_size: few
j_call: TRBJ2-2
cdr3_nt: TGCGCCAGCAGCCAGAGAACAGGGCCCGCCACCGGGGAGCTGTTTTTT
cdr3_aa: CASSQRTGPATGELFF

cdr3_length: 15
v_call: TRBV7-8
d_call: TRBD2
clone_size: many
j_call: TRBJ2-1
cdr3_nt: TGTGCCAGCAGCTCGGGACTAGCTGATTACAATGAGCAGTTCTTC
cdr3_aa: CASSSGLADYNEQFF

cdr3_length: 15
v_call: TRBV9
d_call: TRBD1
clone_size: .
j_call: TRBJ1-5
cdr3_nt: TGTGCCAGCAGCGGGGGACAGGGCAGCAATCAGCCCCAGCATTTT
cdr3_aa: CASSGGQGSNQPQHF

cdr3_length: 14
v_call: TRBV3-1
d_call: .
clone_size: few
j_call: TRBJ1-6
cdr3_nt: TGTGCCAGCAGCCAAGATGGGCAGCTCACACCCCTCCACTTT
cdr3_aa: CASSQDGQLTPLHF

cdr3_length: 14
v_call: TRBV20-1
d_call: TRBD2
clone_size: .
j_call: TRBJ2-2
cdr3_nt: TGCAGTGCTCGGACTAGCGGGTTCGCCGGGGAGCTGTTTTTT
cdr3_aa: CSARTSGFAGELFF

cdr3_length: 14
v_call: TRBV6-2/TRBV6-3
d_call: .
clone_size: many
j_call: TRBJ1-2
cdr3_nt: TGTGCCAGCAGCGACGGGCAGAGGAACTATGGCTACACCTTC
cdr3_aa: CASSDGQRNYGYTF

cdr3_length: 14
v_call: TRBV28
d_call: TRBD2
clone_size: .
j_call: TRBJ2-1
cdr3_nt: TGTGCCAGCAGTTCCCCCAGCGCGGGGGTTGAGCAGTTCTTC
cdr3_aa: CASSSPSAGVEQFF

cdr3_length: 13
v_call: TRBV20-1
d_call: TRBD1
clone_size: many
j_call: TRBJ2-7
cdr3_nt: TGCAGTGCCCCGGACAGGACCACCTACGAGCAGTACTTC
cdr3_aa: CSAPDRTTYEQYF

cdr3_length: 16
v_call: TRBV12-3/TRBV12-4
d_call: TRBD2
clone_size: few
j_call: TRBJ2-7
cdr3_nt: TGTGCCAGCAGTTCTCCCTCCGGGCGGGAGTTTGTCGAGCAGTACTTC
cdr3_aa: CASSSPSGREFVEQYF

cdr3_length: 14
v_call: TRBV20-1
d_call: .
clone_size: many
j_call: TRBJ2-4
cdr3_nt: TGCAGTGCCACACTACTGCTAGCCAAAAACATTCAGTACTTC
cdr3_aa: CSATLLLAKNIQYF

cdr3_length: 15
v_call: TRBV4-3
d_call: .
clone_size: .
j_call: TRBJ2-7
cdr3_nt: TGCGCCAGCAGCCAAGGTTTACCAGGTGGCTACGAGCAGTACTTC
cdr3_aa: CASSQGLPGGYEQYF

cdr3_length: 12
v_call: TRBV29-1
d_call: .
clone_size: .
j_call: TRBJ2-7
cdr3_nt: TGCAGCGTTGCTGAACTTTCCTACGAGCAGTACTTC
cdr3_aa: CSVAELSYEQYF

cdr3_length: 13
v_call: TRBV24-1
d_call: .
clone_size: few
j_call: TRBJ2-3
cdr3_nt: TGTGCCACCACCCGGGGCTTTCCTGATACGCAGTATTTT
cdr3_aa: CATTRGFPDTQYF

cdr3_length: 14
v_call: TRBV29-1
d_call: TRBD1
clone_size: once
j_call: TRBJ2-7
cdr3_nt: TGCAGCGTTGAAGAGGGGACAGCGACCTACGAGCAGTACTTC
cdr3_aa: CSVEEGTATYEQYF

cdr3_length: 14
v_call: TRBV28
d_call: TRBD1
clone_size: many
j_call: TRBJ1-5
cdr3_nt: TGTGCCAGCAACGCCGGACAGGCCAATCAGCCCCAGCATTTT
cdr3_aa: CASNAGQANQPQHF

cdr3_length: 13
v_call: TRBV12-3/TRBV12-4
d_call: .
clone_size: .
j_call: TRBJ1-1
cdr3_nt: TGTGCCAGCAGGACAGGAGAGGACACTGAAGCTTTCTTT
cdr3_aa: CASRTGEDTEAFF

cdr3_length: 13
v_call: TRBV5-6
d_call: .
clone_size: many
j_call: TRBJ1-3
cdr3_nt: TGTGCCAGCAGCCTCGGACGGGGAAACACCATATATTTT
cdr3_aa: CASSLGRGNTIYF

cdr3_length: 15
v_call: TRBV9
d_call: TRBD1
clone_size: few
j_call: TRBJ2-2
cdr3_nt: TGTGCCAGCAGCGTAGACAGGGGGGTCACCGGGGAGCTGTTTTTT
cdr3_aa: CASSVDRGVTGELFF

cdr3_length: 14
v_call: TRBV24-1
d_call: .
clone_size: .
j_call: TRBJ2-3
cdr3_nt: TGTGCCACCAGTGATTTGTCGGCGGCAGATACGCAGTATTTT
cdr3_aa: CATSDLSAADTQYF

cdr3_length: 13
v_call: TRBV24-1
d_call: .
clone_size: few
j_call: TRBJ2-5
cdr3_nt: TGTGCCACCAGTGAGGGACATGGAGAGACCCAGTACTTC
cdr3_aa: CATSEGHGETQYF

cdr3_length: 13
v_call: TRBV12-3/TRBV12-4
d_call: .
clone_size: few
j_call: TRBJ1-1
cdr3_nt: TGTGCCAGCAGTTTAGGGGACCGAGGAGGAGCTTTCTTT
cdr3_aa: CASSLGDRGGAFF

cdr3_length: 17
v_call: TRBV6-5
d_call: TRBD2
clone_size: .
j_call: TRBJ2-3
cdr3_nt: TGTGCCAGCAGTTCCCAACTAGCGGGAGGTAGCACAGATACGCAGTATTTT
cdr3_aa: CASSSQLAGGSTDTQYF

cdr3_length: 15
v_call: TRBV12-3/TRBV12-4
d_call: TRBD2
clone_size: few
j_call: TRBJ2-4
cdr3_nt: TGTGCCAGCAGCCTAGCGGGAGGTGCGCGGAACATTCAGTACTTC
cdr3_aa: CASSLAGGARNIQYF

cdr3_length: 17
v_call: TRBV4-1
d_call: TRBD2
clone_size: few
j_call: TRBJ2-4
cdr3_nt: TGCGCCAGCAGCCAAGATGGGGGGGAAGGATGGGAAAACATTCAGTACTTC
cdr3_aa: CASSQDGGEGWENIQYF

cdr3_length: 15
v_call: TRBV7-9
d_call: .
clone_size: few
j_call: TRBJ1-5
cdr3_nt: TGTGCCAGCAGCGCGGGACTTAATAGCAATCAGCCCCAGCATTTT
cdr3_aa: CASSAGLNSNQPQHF

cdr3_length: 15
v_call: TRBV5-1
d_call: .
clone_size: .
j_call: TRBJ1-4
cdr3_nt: TGCGCCAGCACCGGGGACGCGGGCACTAATGAAAAACTGTTTTTT
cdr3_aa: CASTGDAGTNEKLFF

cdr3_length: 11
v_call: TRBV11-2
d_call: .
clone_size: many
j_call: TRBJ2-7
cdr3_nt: TGTGCCAGCAGCGTCTCCTACGAGCAGTACTTC
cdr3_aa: CASSVSYEQYF

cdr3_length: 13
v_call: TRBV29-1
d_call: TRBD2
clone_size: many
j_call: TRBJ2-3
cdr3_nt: TGCAGCGTGGCCGGGGGGGGGCAAGATACGCAGTATTTT
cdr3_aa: CSVAGGGQDTQYF

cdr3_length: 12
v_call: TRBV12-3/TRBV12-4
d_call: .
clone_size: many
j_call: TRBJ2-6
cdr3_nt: TGTGCCAGCAGTTTCCGGGCCAACGTCCTGACTTTC
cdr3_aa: CASSFRANVLTF

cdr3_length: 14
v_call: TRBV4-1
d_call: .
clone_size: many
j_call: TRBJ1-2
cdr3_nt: TGCGCCAGCAGCCAAGACCCGGCAGGGGATGGCTACACCTTC
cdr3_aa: CASSQDPAGDGYTF

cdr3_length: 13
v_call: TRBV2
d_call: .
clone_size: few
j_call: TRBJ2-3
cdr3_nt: TGTGCCAGCGCAGGGGCGAACACAGATACGCAGTATTTT
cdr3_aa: CASAGANTDTQYF

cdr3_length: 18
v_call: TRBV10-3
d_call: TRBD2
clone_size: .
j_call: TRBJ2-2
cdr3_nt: TGTGCCATCAGCGAAGGGACTAGCGGGACTGCGAACACCGGGGAGCTGTTTTTT
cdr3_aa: CAISEGTSGTANTGELFF

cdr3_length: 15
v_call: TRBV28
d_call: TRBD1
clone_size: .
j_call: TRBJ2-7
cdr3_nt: TGTGCCAGCAGCCCAGGGGACAGGGGGCAAAACGAGCAGTACTTC
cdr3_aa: CASSPGDRGQNEQYF

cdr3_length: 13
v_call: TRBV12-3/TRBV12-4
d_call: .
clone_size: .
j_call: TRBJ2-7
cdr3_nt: TGTGCCAGCGGCCAGTTGAGGGCCTACGAGCAGTACTTC
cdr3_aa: CASGQLRAYEQYF

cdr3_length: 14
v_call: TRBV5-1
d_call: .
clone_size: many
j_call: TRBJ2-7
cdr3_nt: TGCGCCAGCAGCTCAGGGGGGCCCGACTCCCAGCAGTACTTC
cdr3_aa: CASSSGGPDSQQYF

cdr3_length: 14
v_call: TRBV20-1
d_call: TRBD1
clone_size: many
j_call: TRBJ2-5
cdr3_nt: TGCAGTGCTAGAGGAAGGGGACAGGGAGAGACCCAGTACTTC
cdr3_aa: CSARGRGQGETQYF